One sample yielded the 25 T cell receptor beta chains listed below, sequenced in a study of identical twins. TCRdb ran MiXCR on the 5' RACE reads and lists one entry per CDR3 protein. The sample consists of roughly 200,000 distinct CDR3 sequences, about 7.5% of them appearing once. The data were also submitted as part of a second study, on yellow fever vaccine responses in identical twins.

Material: memory (CD45RO+) T cells sorted from blood. These receptors were obtained from a woman aged 18 to 35 in good health.

This clonotype was observed a few times. The chain is built from TRBV14 and TRBJ2-1; 7 bases are shared with TRBD2. CDR3 length: 16 residues. CDR1 is SGHDN and CDR2 is FVKESK in the germline V gene. V lost 0 bases, J lost 5 bases, and 7 bases stayed unmatched. CDR3 region: CASSQDSGRWDNEQFF. The DNA for the CDR3 is TGTGCCAGCAGCCAAGACTCCGGGAGGTGGGACAATGAGCAGTTCTTC.

This clonotype was counted ten times or more. The chain recombines TRBV7-2 with TRBJ1-1; possible D gene TRBD1, 6 bases. CDR1 is SGHTA, CDR2 FQGNSA, per germline. CDR3 length equals 13 residues. With 5 bases removed from V and 4 bases from J, the gap between germline ends came to 11 bases. This CDR3 reads CASSNGQPTEAFF. DNA for the CDR3: TGTGCCAGCAGCAACGGACAGCCCACTGAAGCTTTCTTT.

This clonotype was seen ten or more times. The rearrangement links TRBV24-1 to TRBJ2-2; no clear D gene. V was cut by 5 bases and J by 3 bases, with 12 bases left in between. The CDR3 has 15 amino acids. Germline V gives CDR1 KGHDR, CDR2 SFDVKD. CDR3 protein: CATSAESTDTGELFF. CDR3 DNA sequence: TGTGCCACCAGTGCCGAAAGTACCGACACCGGGGAGCTGTTTTTT.

This clonotype came up a few times. The chain has TRBV6-1 and TRBJ2-7, with 13 bases that match TRBD2. In germline, CDR1 is MNHNS, CDR2 SASEGT. The CDR3 totals 15 residues. Trimming took 6 bases from V and 1 from J; bases not matched to a gene: 3. DNA of the CDR3: TGTGCCAGCAGGGGGACTAGCGGGGTATCCTACGAGCAGTACTTC. This gives the protein CASRGTSGVSYEQYF.

This clonotype showed up just a few times. The V and J genes are TRBV28 and TRBJ2-5; possible D gene TRBD2, 6 bases. The CDR3 has 18 amino acids. The V end was cut by 7 bases, the J end by 1 base, with 25 bases between. Per the germline V gene, CDR1 is MDHEN and CDR2 is SYDVKM. The CDR3 sequence: CASTSSRPRRGVQETQYF. The CDR3 DNA reads TGTGCCAGCACCTCATCCCGCCCGAGGAGGGGAGTCCAAGAGACCCAGTACTTC. Complete variable domain (other parts from reference TRBV28 and TRBJ2-5): DVKVTQSSRYLVKRTGEKVFLECVQDMDHENMFWYRQDPGLGLRLIYFSYDVKMKEKGDIPEGYSVSREKKERFSLILESASTNQTSMYLCASTSSRPRRGVQETQYFGPGTRLLVL.

This clonotype was observed a few times. The CDR3 nucleotides are TGTGCCAGCAGCCAAGGCGCAGGGGCGATCGCGGAGACCCAGTACTTC. It translates to CASSQGAGAIAETQYF. The chain couples TRBV14 to TRBJ2-5, with a tentative D call TRBD1 (6 bases). The length of the CDR3 is 16 residues. With 1 base removed from V and 5 bases from J, the gap between germline ends came to 17 bases. CDR1 and CDR2 (germline): SGHDN, FVKESK.

The sample holds a few counts of this clonotype. The chain carries TRBV5-6 and TRBJ2-7, with TRBD2 as a possible D gene (5 bases). V lost 3 bases to trimming and J lost 9 bases, with 13 bases between them. Germline CDR1 and CDR2: SGHDT and YYEEEE. CDR3 length equals 12 residues. The CDR3 nucleotides read TGTGCCAGCAGCTATGGCCGAGGAGGGCAGTACTTC. This sequence encodes CASSYGRGGQYF.

This clonotype showed up just a few times. V is TRBV7-2 and J is TRBJ2-7; TRBD2 matches at 12 bases. CDR3 length equals 16 residues. In germline, CDR1 is SGHTA, CDR2 FQGNSA. Trimming took 0 bases from V and 2 from J; bases not matched to a gene: 2. The CDR3 DNA reads as TGTGCCAGCAGCTTAGCGCGACTAGCGGGAGCCTACGAGCAGTACTTC. This codes for CASSLARLAGAYEQYF.

This clonotype appeared many times. The chain employs TRBV2 and TRBJ2-7; 7 nucleotides agree with TRBD1. CDR1 and CDR2 (germline): SNHLY, FYNNEI. The CDR3 covers 14 residues. Germline trimming cut 8 bases from V and 0 bases from J; bases unmatched to any gene: 7. CDR3 DNA: TGTGCCAGCGGGCCGACAGGGAACTCCTACGAGCAGTACTTC. Encoded protein: CASGPTGNSYEQYF.

The table lists this clonotype with many counts. This sequence joins TRBV20-1 and TRBJ2-1, with 11 bases fitting TRBD2. The ends lost 5 bases at V and 0 bases at J; junction bases unmatched: 0. The CDR3 runs to 14 residues. Germline CDR1 reads DFQATT; CDR2 reads SNEGSKA (reference sequence). CDR3 coding DNA: TGCAGTGCTGGGACTAGCGGCTCCTACAATGAGCAGTTCTTC. Translated, it gives CSAGTSGSYNEQFF.

The chain joins TRBV20-1 to TRBJ2-5; D is unclear. The CDR3 has 11 residues. Trimming removed 7 bases at V and 2 bases at J, with 8 bases between. CDR1 is DFQATT, CDR2 SNEGSKA, per germline (reference sequence). The CDR3 sequence: CSVTEQETQYF. The CDR3 coding sequence is TGCAGTGTAACAGAGCAAGAGACCCAGTACTTC.

This chain uses TRBV3-1 with TRBJ2-1; 7 nucleotides agree with TRBD2. The length of the CDR3 is 17 residues. CDR1 is LGHDT and CDR2 is YNNKEL in the germline V gene (reference sequence). V gave up 3 bases and J gave up 7 bases; unmatched junction bases: 15. As DNA, the CDR3 is TGTGCCAGCAGCCACGATGGGGCTAGCGGTTATGTAAATGAGCAGTTCTTC. Translating it yields CASSHDGASGYVNEQFF.

This clonotype was seen a handful of times. The chain joins TRBV5-1 to TRBJ2-3, with D perhaps TRBD1 or TRBD2 (5 bases each). Trimming cost V 4 bases and J 3 bases, with 12 bases left between them. The CDR3 sequence is 14 residues long. Germline CDR1 is SGHRS and CDR2 is YFSETQ. The CDR3, as DNA: TGCGCCAGCAGCAGAGGGGATGCTACAGATACGCAGTATTTT. It encodes CASSRGDATDTQYF.

The J gene is TRBJ2-4, the V gene TRBV18; no firm D call. Trimming took off 0 bases at V and 5 bases at J, with 5 bases between the two ends. Germline-derived CDR1 and CDR2 are KGHSH and LQKENI. This CDR3 contains 13 residues. Here the CDR3 reads CASSPPSENIQYF. In DNA, the CDR3 is TGTGCCAGCTCACCACCGTCTGAAAACATTCAGTACTTC.

This clonotype showed up just a few times. J is TRBJ2-7 and V is TRBV6-2 or TRBV6-3, with no clear D. V was clipped by 6 bases and J by 3 bases, with 6 bases between them. Germline V gene data show CDR1 as MNHEY and CDR2 as SVGEGT. There are 11 residues in the CDR3. CDR3 loop: CASRDNYEQYF. For the CDR3, the DNA is TGTGCCAGCAGAGACAACTACGAGCAGTACTTC.

The table lists this clonotype with a few counts. The V gene is TRBV5-1, the J gene TRBJ2-7; maybe TRBD2 (6 bases). Germline values: CDR1 SGHRS, CDR2 YFSETQ. This CDR3 contains 14 residues. V shed 2 bases and J shed 1 base, with 10 bases lying between them. The CDR3: CASSFARGSYEQYF. In DNA, the CDR3 is TGCGCCAGCAGCTTCGCGCGGGGTTCCTACGAGCAGTACTTC.

This clonotype showed up just a few times. The chain is built from TRBV9 and TRBJ1-3, with TRBD1 identical over 7 bases. The germline V gene encodes CDR1 SGDLS and CDR2 YYNGEE. V dropped 0 bases and J dropped 5; count of bases not matched to a gene: 5. CDR3 length: 15 residues. The DNA for the CDR3 is TGTGCCAGCAGCGTAGGGGGACAGACTAGAAACACCATATATTTT. Amino acid sequence: CASSVGGQTRNTIYF.

Ten or more counts support this clonotype. The V call is TRBV12-3 or TRBV12-4, the J call TRBJ2-2, with D perhaps matching TRBD1 (6 bases). V was cut by 5 bases and J by 3 bases, with 7 bases left in between. The CDR3 is made up of 13 amino acids. The CDR3 DNA reads TGTGCCAGCAGTCAGGGGTACACCGGGGAGCTGTTTTTT. Translation gives CASSQGYTGELFF.

This clonotype was found a few times. The chain combines TRBV14 with TRBJ2-3; D is unclear. The CDR3 contains 14 residues. CDR1 is SGHDN and CDR2 is FVKESK in the germline V gene. V lost 3 bases, J lost 1 base, and 8 bases lay in between. The CDR3 nucleotides read TGTGCCAGCAGCCAGTTTGCAGGCACAGATACGCAGTATTTT. Encoded protein: CASSQFAGTDTQYF.

This clonotype was observed a few times. The V and J genes are TRBV6-6 and TRBJ2-7, with D perhaps assigned TRBD1 or TRBD2 (5 bases each). CDR3 size: 13 residues. V lost 2 bases to trimming and J lost 2 bases, with 7 bases between them. Germline-derived CDR1 and CDR2 are MNHNY and SVGAGI (reference sequence). The CDR3, as DNA: TGTGCCAGCAGTTACGGGGGACCCTACGAGCAGTACTTC. This codes for CASSYGGPYEQYF.

The J gene is TRBJ1-5, the V gene TRBV5-1, with D maybe TRBD1 (6 bases). Germline values: CDR1 SGHRS, CDR2 YFSETQ. The CDR3 runs to 16 residues. V lost 0 bases and J lost 2, with 12 bases in between. This chain's CDR3 is CASSLVGRGGNQPQHF. The CDR3 DNA is TGCGCCAGCAGCTTGGTAGGCAGGGGTGGCAATCAGCCCCAGCATTTT.

This clonotype was detected a few times. The chain is built from TRBV6-1 and TRBJ2-7; D possibly corresponds to TRBD1 (5 bases). There are 15 residues in the CDR3. Germline V lookup: CDR1 MNHNS, CDR2 SASEGT. Trimming shortened V by 0 bases and J by 1 base, and 10 bases separated the two germline ends. CDR3 sequence: CASSEAYRGSYEQYF. CDR3 coding DNA: TGTGCCAGCAGTGAAGCTTATAGGGGTTCCTACGAGCAGTACTTC.

This clonotype was picked up a small number of times. This chain connects TRBV6-1 to TRBJ2-2; no definite D call. V lost 6 bases and J lost 1, with 12 bases in between. The germline gives CDR1 MNHNS, CDR2 SASEGT. The CDR3 is 15 residues long. The CDR3 coding sequence is TGTGCCAGCAGACCGGACGGAAGGAACACCGGGGAGCTGTTTTTT. This gives the protein CASRPDGRNTGELFF.

This clonotype was detected many times. The chain links TRBV4-1 to TRBJ2-1; D uncertain. The V gene lost 1 base and the J gene lost 1 base, with 11 bases spanning the gap. CDR3 size: 16 residues. Germline values: CDR1 MGHRA, CDR2 YSYEKL. CDR3 coding DNA: TGCGCCAGCAGCCAAGTCAATCTAGTTTCCTACAATGAGCAGTTCTTC. This gives the protein CASSQVNLVSYNEQFF.

The rearrangement uses TRBV6-5 and TRBJ2-7; TRBD1 matches 10 bases. CDR1 is MNHEY, CDR2 SVGAGI, per germline. CDR3 length equals 16 residues. J gave up 6 bases and V 0 bases, and 8 bases lay outside the gene matches. CDR3 amino acids: CASSYSKGTGEGEQYF. CDR3 DNA: TGTGCCAGCAGTTACTCGAAAGGGACAGGGGAGGGCGAGCAGTACTTC.